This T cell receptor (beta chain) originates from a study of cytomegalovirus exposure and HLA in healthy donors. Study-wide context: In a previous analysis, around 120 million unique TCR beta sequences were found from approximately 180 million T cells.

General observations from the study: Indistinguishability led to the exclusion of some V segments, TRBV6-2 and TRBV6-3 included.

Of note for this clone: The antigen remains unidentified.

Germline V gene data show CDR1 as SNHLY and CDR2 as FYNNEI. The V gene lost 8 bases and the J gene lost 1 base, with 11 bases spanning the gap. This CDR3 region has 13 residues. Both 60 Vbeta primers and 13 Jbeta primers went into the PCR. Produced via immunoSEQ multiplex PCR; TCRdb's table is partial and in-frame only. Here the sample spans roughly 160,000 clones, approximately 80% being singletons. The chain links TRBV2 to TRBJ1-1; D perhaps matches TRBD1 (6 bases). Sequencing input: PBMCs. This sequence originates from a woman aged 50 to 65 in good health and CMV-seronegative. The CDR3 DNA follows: TGTGCCAGCGGGTCACAGGGGAACACTGAAGCTTTCTTT. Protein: CASGSQGNTEAFF.